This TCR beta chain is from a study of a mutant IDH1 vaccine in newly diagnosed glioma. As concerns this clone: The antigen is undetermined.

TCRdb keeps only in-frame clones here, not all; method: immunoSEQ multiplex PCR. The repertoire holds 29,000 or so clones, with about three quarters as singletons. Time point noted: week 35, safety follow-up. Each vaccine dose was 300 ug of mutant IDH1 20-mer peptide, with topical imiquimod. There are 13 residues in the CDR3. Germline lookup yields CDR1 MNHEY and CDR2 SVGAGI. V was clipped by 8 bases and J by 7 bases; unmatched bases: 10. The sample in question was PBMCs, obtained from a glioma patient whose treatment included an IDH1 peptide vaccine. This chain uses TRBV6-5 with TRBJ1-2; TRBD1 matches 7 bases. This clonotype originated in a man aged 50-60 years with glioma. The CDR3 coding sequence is TGTGCCAGCGTCAAACAGGGGACACTTGGCTACACCTTC. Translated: CASVKQGTLGYTF.